The 23 T cell receptor beta chains in this list originate from one sample, sequenced in a study of blood T cell repertoires in COVID-19. Clones were read by immunoSEQ multiplex PCR, and TCRdb kept only the in-frame ones, dropping some. The table has 60,000 to 75,000 clones, roughly 93% seen once. Sequenced material: peripheral blood. The source of these receptors is a human donor in a cohort sampled during active COVID-19.

The chain has TRBV6-5 and TRBJ1-4, with D maybe TRBD1 (5 bases). The CDR3 totals 12 residues. The germline gives CDR1 MNHEY, CDR2 SVGAGI. V was clipped by 2 bases and J by 11 bases, with 9 bases between them. CDR3 protein: CASSYPGGKLFF. The CDR3 DNA follows: TGTGCCAGCAGTTACCCCGGGGGGAAACTGTTTTTT.

The chain joins TRBV18 to TRBJ2-3; 10 nucleotides match TRBD2. CDR3 size: 16 residues. Germline CDR1 and CDR2: KGHSH and LQKENI. Losses at the gene ends were 6 bases for V and 2 bases for J; bases not matched to a gene: 8. The CDR3 DNA reads as TGTGCCAGCTCTCCGATAGCGGGAGGATCCACAGATACGCAGTATTTT. Translating gives CASSPIAGGSTDTQYF.

This chain links TRBV5-4 with TRBJ1-6, with 9 bases matching TRBD1. The trim removed 2 bases at V and 9 bases at J, leaving 6 bases unmatched. The CDR3 is 15 amino acids. Germline V CDR1 and CDR2: SGHNT, YYREEE (reference sequence). CDR3 coding DNA: TGTGCCAGCAGCTTATTGACAGGGGGGGGTTCACCCCTCCACTTT. It yields the protein CASSLLTGGGSPLHF.

This chain joins TRBV6-5 and TRBJ1-4; 7 bases line up with TRBD1. The CDR3 totals 15 residues. Germline CDR1 is MNHEY and CDR2 is SVGAGI. Trimming removed 6 bases from V and 3 bases from J; junction bases left unmatched: 7. CDR3 coding DNA: TGTGCCAGCAGCACCAGGGGGTGGCCTAATGAAAAACTGTTTTTT. Amino acids: CASSTRGWPNEKLFF.

This chain connects TRBV7-9 to TRBJ2-7; TRBD1 matches at 9 bases. Germline values: CDR1 SEHNR, CDR2 FQNEAQ (reference sequence). The V segment lost 5 bases and the J segment 2 bases; nucleotides outside the gene matches: 10. This CDR3 contains 16 residues. Here the CDR3 reads CASSPGRGQGAYEQYF. In DNA form, the CDR3 reads TGTGCCAGCAGCCCCGGACGGGGACAGGGTGCCTACGAGCAGTACTTC. The variable domain in full, completed from reference TRBV7-9 and TRBJ2-7, reads DTGVSQNPRHKITKRGQNVTFRCDPISEHNRLYWYRQTLGQGPEFLTYFQNEAQLEKSRLLSDRFSAERPKGSFSTLEIQRTEQGDSAMYLCASSPGRGQGAYEQYFGPGTRLTVT.

V and J are TRBV15 and TRBJ2-7, with D perhaps matching TRBD2 (6 bases). The germline CDR1 and CDR2 sequences are LNHNV and YYDKDF (reference sequence). This CDR3 has 15 amino acids. V was clipped by 1 base and J by 2 bases, with 12 bases between them. CDR3 nucleotides: TGTGCCACCAGCAGAGGAGGAGGGTCGGCCTACGAGCAGTACTTC. It specifies CATSRGGGSAYEQYF.

This clone was recorded once. J is TRBJ2-2 and V is TRBV6-2 or TRBV6-3; D is ambiguous. Germline CDR1 is MNHEY and CDR2 is SVGEGT. The V and J ends lost 4 bases and 7 bases respectively, with 13 bases between them. This CDR3 comprises 14 residues. Written as DNA, the CDR3 is TGTGCCAGCAGTTTGATGATCGGCGGCGGGGAGCTGTTTTTT. This gives the protein CASSLMIGGGELFF.

The DNA for the CDR3 is TGTGCCAGCAGCCCCACCGGGACAGCGAACACCGGGGAGCTGTTTTTT. Translating it yields CASSPTGTANTGELFF. The chain uses TRBV7-3 and TRBJ2-2; 7 bases are a match to TRBD1. The CDR3 consists of 16 residues. In germline, CDR1 is SGHTA, CDR2 FQGTGA. Trimming at V came to 5 bases and at J to 0 bases, leaving 6 bases not matched to a gene.

This rearrangement joins TRBV2 to TRBJ2-3; 10 nucleotides align to TRBD2. The CDR3 has 15 amino acids. The V gene end was trimmed by 10 bases and the J gene end by 4 bases; junction bases not matched to a gene: 11. The germline gives CDR1 SNHLY, CDR2 FYNNEI. The CDR3 here is CATTPTSGISDTQYF. In DNA, the CDR3 is TGTGCCACCACCCCCACTAGCGGGATATCAGATACGCAGTATTTT.

This sequence joins TRBV7-9 and TRBJ2-6, with 8 nucleotides matching TRBD1. There are 19 residues in the CDR3. Trimming at V came to 4 bases and at J to 1 base, leaving 12 bases not matched to a gene. Germline assignment: CDR1 SEHNR and CDR2 FQNEAQ (reference sequence). As DNA, the CDR3 is TGTGCCAGCAGCTCAATCCCGGGACAGGTGAATTCTGGGGCCAACGTCCTGACTTTC. Its translation is CASSSIPGQVNSGANVLTF.

This sequence joins TRBV28 and TRBJ1-2; the match to TRBD1 covers 8 bases. Germline lookup yields CDR1 MDHEN and CDR2 SYDVKM. Trimming at V came to 6 bases and at J to 3 bases, leaving 9 bases not matched to a gene. The CDR3 covers 15 residues. CDR3 residues: CASRGDKTGDYGYTF. CDR3 DNA: TGTGCCAGCAGGGGGGATAAGACAGGGGACTATGGCTACACCTTC.

The CDR3, as DNA: TGCAGCGCTGCTCGAGCGGGAGGGCCGCGTGAGCAGTTCTTC. It translates to CSAARAGGPREQFF. This chain connects TRBV29-1 to TRBJ2-1; the match to TRBD2 covers 10 bases. CDR3 length: 14 amino acids. Germline V gives CDR1 SQVTM, CDR2 ANQGSEA. The V and J ends lost 7 bases and 9 bases, in that order; junction bases with no gene match: 12.

This clone was observed once. The genes are TRBV9 and TRBJ1-1; D is possibly TRBD1 (6 bases). Germline assignment: CDR1 SGDLS and CDR2 YYNGEE. The CDR3 covers 15 residues. V lost 2 bases to trimming and J lost 1 base, with 12 bases between them. The CDR3 DNA reads as TGTGCCAGCAGCGTTAAGGGGGACCAGAACACTGAAGCTTTCTTT. This encodes CASSVKGDQNTEAFF.

The chain is built from TRBV7-2 and TRBJ1-4; 9 nucleotides agree with TRBD1. The CDR3 runs 17 residues. CDR1 SGHTA and CDR2 FQGNSA come from the germline V gene. The ends lost 5 bases at V and 8 bases at J; junction bases unmatched: 15. The CDR3 is CASSPAGQGGLWEKLFF. The CDR3 coding sequence is TGTGCCAGCAGCCCTGCGGGACAGGGAGGGTTGTGGGAAAAACTGTTTTTT.

The chain couples TRBV4-2 to TRBJ2-7; 14 nucleotides line up with TRBD2. Germline V gene sequence: CDR1 LGHNA, CDR2 YNFKEQ. Trimming removed 4 bases from V and 7 bases from J; junction bases left unmatched: 6. The CDR3 covers 15 residues. The CDR3 region is CASSPGTSGSKEQYF. DNA of the CDR3: TGTGCCAGCAGCCCCGGGACTAGCGGGAGCAAAGAGCAGTACTTC.

V usage is TRBV7-2 and J usage is TRBJ1-1; D is unresolved. There are 14 residues in the CDR3. V was clipped by 5 bases and J by 5 bases, with 15 bases between them. Per germline, CDR1 SGHTA and CDR2 FQGNSA. Here the CDR3 reads CASSQHERYTEAFF. CDR3 DNA: TGTGCCAGCAGCCAACATGAGCGATATACTGAAGCTTTCTTT.

The chain couples TRBV28 to TRBJ1-4; TRBD1 is a possible D gene (6 bases). Looked up from germline, CDR1 is MDHEN and CDR2 is SYDVKM. CDR3 length equals 15 residues. Between the trimmed V and J ends, which lost 2 bases and 3 bases, there was a span of 10 bases. CDR3 DNA: TGTGCCAGCAGTTTAATAGGGGGTGCTAATGAAAAACTGTTTTTT. It translates to CASSLIGGANEKLFF.

The chain employs TRBV10-3 and TRBJ2-7; D is possibly TRBD1 (6 bases). Germline V gene lookup returns CDR1 ENHRY and CDR2 SYGVKD. The CDR3 length is 13 residues. Trimming pared 6 bases from V and 6 bases from J, leaving 15 bases between. Here the CDR3 DNA reads TGTGCCATCAGAGGGGACAATGAGCGCGAGCAGTACTTC. It is translated as CAIRGDNEREQYF.

This chain connects TRBV5-1 to TRBJ2-5; 14 bases map to TRBD2. CDR1 and CDR2 from the germline V gene are SGHRS and YFSETQ. J lost 5 bases, V lost 8 bases, and 2 bases had no gene match. The CDR3 spans 13 residues. DNA of the CDR3: TGCGCCAGTTGGACTAGCGGGGGGGAGACCCAGTACTTC. Translation: CASWTSGGETQYF.

The chain joins TRBV3-1 (or the pseudogene TRBV3-2) to TRBJ1-1; D call uncertain. Trimming took off 2 bases at V and 11 bases at J, with 15 bases between the two ends. CDR1 is LGHDT and CDR2 is YNNKEL in the germline V gene (reference sequence). The CDR3 contains 13 residues. CDR3: CASSQNRERPAFF. The CDR3 DNA follows: TGTGCCAGCAGCCAAAATCGGGAAAGACCCGCTTTCTTT.

The chain combines TRBV10-3 with TRBJ2-1; D gene ambiguous. V lost 4 bases, J lost 0 bases, and 7 bases lay in between. Germline lookup yields CDR1 ENHRY and CDR2 SYGVKD. CDR3 size: 14 residues. CDR3 loop: CAISVAGSYNEQFF. The CDR3 DNA reads as TGTGCCATCAGTGTGGCAGGCTCCTACAATGAGCAGTTCTTC.

The chain recombines TRBV5-4 with TRBJ2-4; 10 positions match TRBD1. This CDR3 is 17 amino acids long. V lost 0 bases to trimming and J lost 4 bases; unmatched junction nucleotides: 7. CDR1 is SGHNT and CDR2 is YYREEE in the germline V gene (reference sequence). This CDR3 reads CASSLGGTGVAKNIQYF. The CDR3 nucleotides read TGTGCCAGCAGCTTGGGTGGGACAGGGGTTGCGAAAAACATTCAGTACTTC.

The chain recombines TRBV27 with TRBJ2-3; 11 bases map to TRBD1. The CDR3 is 16 residues long. Germline V gives CDR1 MNHEY, CDR2 SMNVEV (reference sequence). J was trimmed by 3 bases and V by 5 bases; bases with no gene match: 7. CDR3 nucleotide sequence: TGTGCCAGCAGTCTAAAAGGACAGGGGGCAACAGATACGCAGTATTTT. Protein product: CASSLKGQGATDTQYF.